The 26 T cell receptor beta chains in this list originate from one sample, sequenced in a study of blood T cell repertoires in COVID-19. Libraries were prepared by immunoSEQ multiplex PCR; TCRdb keeps only in-frame clonotypes and omits some of them. This sample has about 280,000 clones, with 70% to 90% found just once. The source material was PBMCs or T cells enriched from blood (not recorded which). These receptors were obtained from a woman aged 25 to 45 with acute COVID-19.

The chain carries TRBV4-1 and TRBJ2-2, with 9 bases that match TRBD1. The CDR3 has 17 amino acids. Losses at the gene ends were 1 base for V and 2 bases for J; bases not matched to a gene: 5. The germline V gene has CDR1 MGHRA and CDR2 YSYEKL. CDR3: CASSQVTGQGNTGELFF. The CDR3 DNA reads as TGCGCCAGCAGCCAAGTAACGGGACAGGGAAACACCGGGGAGCTGTTTTTT.

The chain has TRBV27 and TRBJ2-3; D may be TRBD2 (5 bases). This CDR3 is 15 amino acids long. V was clipped by 8 bases and J by 1 base, with 16 bases between them. CDR1 and CDR2 (germline): MNHEY, SMNVEV (reference sequence). Here the CDR3 reads CASSGMHSGTDTQYF. The CDR3 region has the DNA TGTGCCAGCTCCGGGATGCATTCAGGCACAGATACGCAGTATTTT.

On this clone itself: This sample includes further DNA sequences coding for the same CDR3. The chain uses TRBV27 and TRBJ1-5; D gene unclear. V was trimmed by 3 bases and J by 4 bases, leaving 7 bases between them. The CDR3 covers 13 residues. CDR1 and CDR2 (germline): MNHEY, SMNVEV (reference sequence). The CDR3 protein is CASSFYSNQPQHF. The CDR3 nucleotides are TGTGCCAGCAGTTTCTATAGTAATCAGCCCCAGCATTTT.

This clone was counted only a few times. The chain combines TRBV6-2 or TRBV6-3 with TRBJ2-7; 9 positions agree with TRBD2. Germline V gives CDR1 MNHEY, CDR2 SVGEGT. This CDR3 spans 16 amino acids. Trimming removed 5 bases from V and 12 bases from J; junction bases left unmatched: 20. CDR3 in DNA: TGTGCCAGCAGTGCGCGGCCGGGGACTAGCCTTATATGGGGGTACTTC. It codes for CASSARPGTSLIWGYF.

The V call is TRBV7-2, the J call TRBJ2-4; a weak D match, TRBD2 (5 bases). CDR3 length equals 15 residues. Germline V gene lookup returns CDR1 SGHTA and CDR2 FQGNSA. V lost 3 bases, J lost 3 bases, and 12 bases lay in between. The CDR3 nucleotides are TGTGCCAGCAGCTTTTCCAGCGGAGGCAAAAACATTCAGTACTTC. Its translation is CASSFSSGGKNIQYF. Full variable domain (rest looked up from reference TRBV7-2 and TRBJ2-4): GAGVSQSPSNKVTEKGKDVELRCDPISGHTALYWYRQSLGQGLEFLIYFQGNSAPDKSGLPSDRFSAERTGGSVSTLTIQRTQQEDSAVYLCASSFSSGGKNIQYFGAGTRLSVL.

V and J are TRBV10-3 and TRBJ1-4, with 10 bases identical to TRBD1. Per germline, CDR1 ENHRY and CDR2 SYGVKD. V lost 5 bases to trimming and J lost 0 bases; unmatched junction nucleotides: 6. This CDR3 spans 17 amino acids. CDR3 coding DNA: TGTGCCATCAGTCCCGGGACAGGGGCCTCAACTAATGAAAAACTGTTTTTT. This encodes CAISPGTGASTNEKLFF.

The chain carries TRBV14 and TRBJ2-2; no clear D. The germline V and J ends were trimmed by 0 bases and 4 bases, with 15 bases remaining between them. CDR1 and CDR2 (germline): SGHDN, FVKESK. CDR3 length: 17 residues. The CDR3 DNA follows: TGTGCCAGCAGCCAAGATCATTTGCGTCTAGGCACCGGGGAGCTGTTTTTT. It yields the protein CASSQDHLRLGTGELFF. The whole variable domain, filled in from reference TRBV14 and TRBJ2-2, reads EAGVTQFPSHSVIEKGQTVTLRCDPISGHDNLYWYRRVMGKEIKFLLHFVKESKQDESGMPNNRFLAERTGGTYSTLKVQPAELEDSGVYFCASSQDHLRLGTGELFFGEGSRLTVL.

This clone has just one count. V gene TRBV3-1 (or the pseudogene TRBV3-2) combines with J gene TRBJ1-2; D unresolved. The germline gives CDR1 LGHDT, CDR2 YNNKEL (reference sequence). V shed 4 bases and J shed 2 bases, with 11 bases lying between them. The CDR3 spans 14 residues. In nucleotides, the CDR3 is TGTGCCAGCAGCCCGCCAGGTTCCAACTATGGCTACACCTTC. Amino acid sequence: CASSPPGSNYGYTF.

The chain combines TRBV5-1 with TRBJ2-3, with 7 bases that match TRBD2. V gave up 4 bases and J gave up 2 bases; unmatched junction bases: 7. This CDR3 has 15 amino acids. Germline V gene lookup returns CDR1 SGHRS and CDR2 YFSETQ. The CDR3 sequence: CASSPPGLNTDTQYF. The CDR3 DNA reads TGCGCCAGCAGCCCGCCGGGACTAAACACAGATACGCAGTATTTT.

The CDR3 here is CASSLSMFTGEHYGYTF. The CDR3 DNA reads TGTGCCAGCAGTTTATCGATGTTTACAGGGGAGCACTATGGCTACACCTTC. This sequence joins TRBV27 and TRBJ1-2, with 7 bases matching TRBD1. The CDR3 has 17 residues. Germline V lookup: CDR1 MNHEY, CDR2 SMNVEV (reference sequence). The J segment lost 3 bases and the V segment lost 0 bases, leaving 10 bases of the junction unmatched.

This chain connects TRBV2 to TRBJ2-2; 8 nucleotides line up with TRBD1. The trim removed 7 bases at V and 1 base at J, leaving 11 bases unmatched. From germline, CDR1 is SNHLY and CDR2 FYNNEI. This CDR3 contains 17 residues. The CDR3 DNA follows: TGTGCCAGCAATGACCCCCCCAGGGGGCAGAACACCGGGGAGCTGTTTTTT. This sequence encodes CASNDPPRGQNTGELFF.

Here the CDR3 reads CASSLVGGVADTQYF. The CDR3 DNA reads as TGTGCCAGCAGCTTAGTAGGCGGGGTGGCAGATACGCAGTATTTT. V usage is TRBV11-2 and J usage is TRBJ2-3; D is possibly TRBD2 (6 bases). Looked up from germline, CDR1 is SGHAT and CDR2 is FQNNGV. The CDR3 spans 15 residues. V dropped 1 base and J dropped 4 bases, with 12 bases sitting between them. The full variable domain, in which reference TRBV11-2 and TRBJ2-3 provide the parts outside the CDR3, is EAGVAQSPRYKIIEKRQSVAFWCNPISGHATLYWYQQILGQGPKLLIQFQNNGVVDDSQLPKDRFSAERLKGVDSTLKIQPAKLEDSAVYLCASSLVGGVADTQYFGPGTRLTVL.

Details on this clone: Other DNA sequences within the sample encode an identical CDR3. V gene TRBV4-2 combines with J gene TRBJ2-1; D not certain. The V end was cut by 0 bases, the J end by 0 bases, with 6 bases between. Germline lookup yields CDR1 LGHNA and CDR2 YNFKEQ. The CDR3 is made up of 15 amino acids. The CDR3 nucleotides read TGTGCCAGCAGCCAAGAAACCAGCTCCTACAATGAGCAGTTCTTC. Translating it yields CASSQETSSYNEQFF.

The count of this clone is one. The rearrangement joins TRBV7-8 to TRBJ2-7; possibly TRBD1 for D (6 bases). The V end was cut by 7 bases, the J end by 6 bases, with 25 bases between. Germline CDR1 is SGHVS and CDR2 is FQNEAQ. The CDR3 has 16 residues. Here the CDR3 reads CASTSWTVRQDTEQYF. As DNA, the CDR3 is TGTGCCAGCACCTCCTGGACAGTTAGGCAGGATACCGAGCAGTACTTC.

About this clone: Other DNA sequences in this sample translate to the same CDR3. The CDR3 loop is CASSERGYEQYF. Here the CDR3 DNA reads TGTGCCAGCAGTGAACGGGGTTACGAGCAGTACTTC. The genes are TRBV6-1 and TRBJ2-7; D perhaps matches TRBD2 (5 bases). CDR1 and CDR2 (germline): MNHNS, SASEGT. The CDR3 length is 12 residues. Deletions cut 2 bases from V and 4 bases from J, with 6 bases between.

J is TRBJ2-7 and V is TRBV9, with TRBD1 identical over 8 bases. Germline loops: CDR1 SGDLS, CDR2 YYNGEE. The CDR3 is 14 amino acids. The V segment lost 4 bases and the J segment 3 bases; nucleotides outside the gene matches: 6. The CDR3 is CASSSRTGSYEQYF. In nucleotides, the CDR3 is TGTGCCAGCAGCTCAAGGACAGGGAGCTACGAGCAGTACTTC.

In its sample, this clone was seen once. The rearrangement links TRBV7-2 to TRBJ2-2, with D maybe TRBD2 (6 bases). V lost 3 bases to trimming and J lost 4 bases, with 12 bases between them. In germline, CDR1 is SGHTA, CDR2 FQGNSA. There are 15 residues in the CDR3. CDR3 sequence: CASSFTGVGTGELFF. The CDR3 DNA is TGTGCCAGCAGCTTTACGGGGGTGGGCACCGGGGAGCTGTTTTTT. Full variable domain (rest looked up from reference TRBV7-2 and TRBJ2-2): GAGVSQSPSNKVTEKGKDVELRCDPISGHTALYWYRQSLGQGLEFLIYFQGNSAPDKSGLPSDRFSAERTGGSVSTLTIQRTQQEDSAVYLCASSFTGVGTGELFFGEGSRLTVL.

The CDR3 region is CASSPGTGGADTQYF. Written as DNA, the CDR3 is TGTGCCAGCAGTCCCGGGACAGGGGGCGCCGATACGCAGTATTTT. This chain joins TRBV27 and TRBJ2-3; 12 bases match TRBD1. CDR1 is MNHEY, CDR2 SMNVEV, per germline (reference sequence). The length of the CDR3 is 15 residues. Unmatched junction bases numbered 6, after V lost 5 bases and J lost 6 bases.

The J gene is TRBJ2-3, the V gene TRBV27; 9 bases match TRBD1. Germline CDR1 MNHEY, CDR2 SMNVEV (reference sequence). V lost 5 bases and J lost 3; bases outside the gene matches: 12. The CDR3 length is 17 residues. CDR3 bases: TGTGCCAGCAGTCCTTGGGGACAGGGAAGGGGGACAGATACGCAGTATTTT. This encodes CASSPWGQGRGTDTQYF.

The chain couples TRBV2 to TRBJ1-4; unclear D gene. CDR3 length: 14 amino acids. The germline V and J ends were trimmed by 3 bases and 3 bases, with 8 bases remaining between them. Germline V gene lookup returns CDR1 SNHLY and CDR2 FYNNEI. The CDR3 here is CASSDGSSNEKLFF. The CDR3 DNA follows: TGTGCCAGCAGTGACGGTTCTTCTAATGAAAAACTGTTTTTT.

This sequence joins TRBV3-1 (or the pseudogene TRBV3-2) and TRBJ2-4, with TRBD2 identical over 8 bases. V shed 0 bases and J 6 bases; nucleotides not matched to a gene: 10. This CDR3 region has 17 residues. Germline assignment: CDR1 LGHDT and CDR2 YNNKEL (reference sequence). The CDR3 sequence is CASSQEGWVAGPNIQYF. CDR3 coding DNA: TGTGCCAGCAGCCAAGAAGGTTGGGTAGCGGGACCAAACATTCAGTACTTC.

This clone was recorded once. The rearrangement links TRBV7-9 to TRBJ2-1; tentatively, D is TRBD2 (6 bases). The V gene lost 5 bases and the J gene lost 0 bases, with 23 bases spanning the gap. The germline V gene has CDR1 SEHNR and CDR2 FQNEAQ (reference sequence). The CDR3 has 19 amino acids. The CDR3 DNA reads TGTGCCAGCAGCCAGAGCCGGGACTTTTTCAACCACTCCTACAATGAGCAGTTCTTC. This codes for CASSQSRDFFNHSYNEQFF. Complete variable domain (other parts from reference TRBV7-9 and TRBJ2-1): DTGVSQNPRHKITKRGQNVTFRCDPISEHNRLYWYRQTLGQGPEFLTYFQNEAQLEKSRLLSDRFSAERPKGSFSTLEIQRTEQGDSAMYLCASSQSRDFFNHSYNEQFFGPGTRLTVL.

The gene calls are TRBV7-9 and TRBJ2-1; TRBD2 might be the D (5 bases). V gave up 9 bases and J gave up 2 bases, with 11 bases separating them. This CDR3 spans 13 amino acids. From germline, CDR1 is SEHNR and CDR2 FQNEAQ (reference sequence). The CDR3 loop reads CASREGPYNEQFF. The CDR3 DNA follows: TGTGCCAGTCGAGAGGGTCCCTACAATGAGCAGTTCTTC.

The V gene is TRBV27, the J gene TRBJ2-1; TRBD1 agrees at 7 bases. The CDR3 loop spans 14 amino acids. The V gene's germline CDR1 is MNHEY and CDR2 SMNVEV (reference sequence). The junction had 2 bases not matched to a gene; V was cut back by 2 bases and J by 4 bases. The CDR3 DNA is TGTGCCAGCAGTTTAGGGACAGCTTACAATGAGCAGTTCTTC. Translation: CASSLGTAYNEQFF.

The chain links TRBV7-2 to TRBJ2-3; D unresolved. Trimming removed 5 bases from V and 0 bases from J, with 9 bases in between. The length of the CDR3 is 14 residues. Germline-derived CDR1 and CDR2 are SGHTA and FQGNSA. CDR3 amino acids: CASSPMPSTDTQYF. The CDR3 region has the DNA TGTGCCAGCAGCCCTATGCCTAGCACAGATACGCAGTATTTT.

The chain has TRBV12-3 or TRBV12-4 and TRBJ2-2; D is uncertain. This CDR3 is built from 13 residues. Trimming stripped 4 bases from V and 5 bases from J, with 8 bases between. CDR3 sequence: CASSSSLTGELFF. CDR3 nucleotide sequence: TGTGCCAGCAGTTCCTCTTTAACCGGGGAGCTGTTTTTT.